These 16 T cell receptor beta chains share one sample of origin, sequenced in a study of blood T cell repertoires in COVID-19. Assay: immunoSEQ multiplex PCR; the TCRdb copy retains only in-frame clones and omits some. The table has fewer than 90,000 clones, around 90% seen once. The specimen sequenced was peripheral blood. These receptor sequences come from a woman older than 75 with active or convalescent COVID-19.

This clone was picked up one time. The chain links TRBV3-1 (or the pseudogene TRBV3-2) to TRBJ1-1, with 9 bases fitting TRBD1. CDR3 length equals 16 residues. Germline loops: CDR1 LGHDT, CDR2 YNNKEL (reference sequence). Germline trimming cut 4 bases from V and 3 bases from J; bases unmatched to any gene: 9. CDR3 nucleotides: TGTGCCAGCAGCCCCAACAGGGGGCAAAAAGACACTGAAGCTTTCTTT. Translation: CASSPNRGQKDTEAFF.

This chain connects TRBV11-3 to TRBJ2-1; D is perhaps TRBD2 (7 bases). The germline V gene encodes CDR1 SGHNT and CDR2 YENEEA. The V gene lost 0 bases and the J gene lost 2 bases, with 8 bases spanning the gap. The CDR3 is 15 residues long. CDR3 sequence reads: CASSLEGGPYNEQFF. CDR3 nucleotides: TGTGCCAGCAGCTTAGAGGGGGGGCCCTACAATGAGCAGTTCTTC.

This sequence joins TRBV4-1 and TRBJ1-5, with D possibly matching TRBD1 (5 bases). Trimming shortened V by 4 bases and J by 4 bases, and 11 bases separated the two germline ends. This CDR3 comprises 14 residues. Looked up from germline, CDR1 is MGHRA and CDR2 is YSYEKL. CDR3 nucleotides: TGCGCCAGCAGCCTGGGGCAGAAAAATCAGCCCCAGCATTTT. It translates to CASSLGQKNQPQHF.

The J gene is TRBJ1-1, the V gene TRBV6-5; TRBD1 might be the D (5 bases). The ends were cut back, 1 base at V and 5 bases at J, with 11 bases in the middle. CDR3 length equals 14 residues. Germline CDR1 and CDR2: MNHEY and SVGAGI. CDR3 region: CASSYFQGITEAFF. CDR3 in DNA: TGTGCCAGCAGTTACTTCCAGGGAATAACTGAAGCTTTCTTT.

This chain connects TRBV6-1 to TRBJ2-1; no reliable D call. In germline, CDR1 is MNHNS, CDR2 SASEGT. Trimming cost V 3 bases and J 9 bases, with 6 bases left between them. This CDR3 spans 11 amino acids. DNA for the CDR3: TGTGCCAGCAGTGAGGGCTTTGAGCAGTTCTTC. This gives the protein CASSEGFEQFF.

The sample holds one count of this clone. V usage is TRBV3-1 (or the pseudogene TRBV3-2) and J usage is TRBJ2-1; a weak D match, TRBD1 (6 bases). The CDR3 consists of 14 residues. Trimming took off 0 bases at V and 5 bases at J, with 8 bases between the two ends. Germline loops: CDR1 LGHDT, CDR2 YNNKEL (reference sequence). The CDR3 sequence is CASSQDPGDNEQFF. The CDR3 coding sequence is TGTGCCAGCAGCCAAGATCCAGGGGACAATGAGCAGTTCTTC.

The chain joins TRBV5-1 to TRBJ1-3, with D unclear. Trimming took off 2 bases at V and 8 bases at J, with 14 bases between the two ends. The CDR3 runs 14 residues. Germline-derived CDR1 and CDR2 are SGHRS and YFSETQ. The CDR3 is CASSFTTNQDTIYF. CDR3 sequence (DNA): TGCGCCAGCAGCTTCACGACGAATCAGGACACCATATATTTT.

This clone has just one count. The gene calls are TRBV6-2 or TRBV6-3 and TRBJ2-3, with TRBD2 as a possible D gene (5 bases). V gave up 4 bases and J gave up 4 bases, with 15 bases separating them. Germline V gene data show CDR1 as MNHEY and CDR2 as SVGEGT. The CDR3 has 15 residues. The CDR3 bases are TGTGCCAGCAGTTGGGGTGATAGGAGGCCAGATACGCAGTATTTT. Protein product: CASSWGDRRPDTQYF.

The genes are TRBV12-3 or TRBV12-4 and TRBJ2-3, with a possible D match to TRBD1 (5 bases). This CDR3 contains 13 residues. Trimming cost V 5 bases and J 6 bases, with 12 bases left between them. CDR3 region: CASSLGLGDTQYF. DNA for the CDR3: TGTGCCAGCAGTCTGGGGCTCGGGGATACGCAGTATTTT.

The count of this clone is one. V and J are TRBV9 and TRBJ2-7, with unresolved D. The CDR3 is made up of 14 amino acids. V was cut by 4 bases and J by 7 bases, with 18 bases left in between. Germline CDR1 SGDLS, CDR2 YYNGEE. The CDR3 coding sequence is TGTGCCAGCAGCCGTGAGGATGCGTCCTGGGAGCAGTACTTC. It translates to CASSREDASWEQYF.

The genes are TRBV6-5 and TRBJ1-3; 7 bases agree with TRBD1. Germline V gene lookup returns CDR1 MNHEY and CDR2 SVGAGI. CDR3 length equals 15 residues. V was clipped by 0 bases and J by 4 bases; unmatched bases: 3. In nucleotides, the CDR3 is TGTGCCAGCAGTTACTCGAACAGGGGAGGAAACACCATATATTTT. Translating it yields CASSYSNRGGNTIYF.

This chain joins TRBV5-1 and TRBJ2-7, with D perhaps TRBD2 (6 bases). V was shortened by 4 bases and J by 9 bases, with 26 bases between the two germline ends. This CDR3 is built from 16 residues. Germline V gene data show CDR1 as SGHRS and CDR2 as YFSETQ. In nucleotides, the CDR3 is TGCGCCAGCAGCGGTCGGACGGGGACTCTCTTGGGAGGGCAGTACTTC. It yields the protein CASSGRTGTLLGGQYF.

This clone turned up a few times. The rearrangement links TRBV6-5 to TRBJ1-5; TRBD1 aligns across 10 bases. The CDR3 is 15 residues long. Germline V gene sequence: CDR1 MNHEY, CDR2 SVGAGI. The V segment lost 8 bases and the J segment 2 bases; nucleotides outside the gene matches: 6. CDR3 coding DNA: TGTGCCAGCTGGGCCGGGACAGGGGGCAATCAGCCCCAGCATTTT. Its protein product is CASWAGTGGNQPQHF.

This chain uses TRBV7-9 with TRBJ2-3, with 9 bases that match TRBD2. This CDR3 contains 15 residues. V trimming: 6 bases; J trimming: 5 bases; junction bases outside the gene matches: 9. The germline V gene has CDR1 SEHNR and CDR2 FQNEAQ (reference sequence). The CDR3 reads CASSTGTSKIDTQYF. The CDR3 coding sequence is TGTGCCAGCAGTACCGGGACTAGCAAAATAGATACGCAGTATTTT.

The gene calls are TRBV18 and TRBJ1-2; 10 bases fit TRBD1. Germline V gene sequence: CDR1 KGHSH, CDR2 LQKENI. V lost 2 bases to trimming and J lost 7 bases; unmatched junction nucleotides: 10. The CDR3 is 16 residues long. CDR3 DNA: TGTGCCAGCTCACCAAAGACGACAGGGGGCCTGGGTGGCTACACCTTC. It is translated as CASSPKTTGGLGGYTF.

The chain is built from TRBV5-4 and TRBJ1-1; a possible D gene is TRBD1 (5 bases). Trimming pared 0 bases from V and 2 bases from J, leaving 17 bases between. Germline assignment: CDR1 SGHNT and CDR2 YYREEE (reference sequence). This CDR3 comprises 17 residues. CDR3 sequence reads: CASSLEKRQGINTEAFF. The CDR3 nucleotides read TGTGCCAGCAGCTTGGAAAAGAGGCAGGGAATTAACACTGAAGCTTTCTTT.